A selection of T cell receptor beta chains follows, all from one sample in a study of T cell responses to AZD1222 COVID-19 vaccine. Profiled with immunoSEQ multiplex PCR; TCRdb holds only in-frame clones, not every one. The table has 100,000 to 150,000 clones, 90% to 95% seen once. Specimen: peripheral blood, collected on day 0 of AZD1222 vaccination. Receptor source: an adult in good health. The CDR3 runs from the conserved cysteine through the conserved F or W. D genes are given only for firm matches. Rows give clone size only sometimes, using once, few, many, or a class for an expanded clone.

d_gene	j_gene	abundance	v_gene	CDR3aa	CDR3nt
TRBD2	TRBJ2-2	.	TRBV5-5	CASSPLAGSTGELFF	TGTGCCAGCAGCCCTCTAGCGGGATCCACCGGGGAGCTGTTTTTT
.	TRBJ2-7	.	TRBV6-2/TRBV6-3	CASSYAEDSYEQYF	TGTGCCAGCAGTTACGCGGAAGACTCCTACGAGCAGTACTTC
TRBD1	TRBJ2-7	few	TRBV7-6	CASSEGTGVFNEQYF	TGTGCCAGCAGCGAAGGGACAGGGGTTTTCAACGAGCAGTACTTC
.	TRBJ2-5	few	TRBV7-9	CASGQTIQETQYF	TGTGCCAGTGGACAGACCATACAAGAGACCCAGTACTTC
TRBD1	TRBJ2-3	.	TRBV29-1	CSVGATGLRSDTQYF	TGCAGCGTGGGGGCGACAGGGCTCAGGTCAGATACGCAGTATTTT
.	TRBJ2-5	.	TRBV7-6	CASSRAGTQYF	TGTGCCAGCAGCCGAGCTGGGACCCAGTACTTC
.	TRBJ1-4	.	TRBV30	CAWSVRRAEKLFF	TGTGCCTGGAGTGTACGGAGAGCTGAAAAACTGTTTTTT
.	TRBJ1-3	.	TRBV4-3	CASSGRLHSGNTIYF	TGCGCCAGCAGCGGCAGGCTTCACTCTGGAAACACCATATATTTT
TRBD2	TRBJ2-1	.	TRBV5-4	CASSLGTSGSGEQFF	TGTGCCAGCAGCTTGGGGACTAGCGGGAGTGGAGAGCAGTTCTTC
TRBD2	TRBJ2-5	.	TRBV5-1	CASSFGGRDKETQYF	TGCGCCAGCAGCTTCGGCGGGAGGGACAAAGAGACCCAGTACTTC
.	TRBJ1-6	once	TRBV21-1	CASSKRQGSSPLHF	TGTGCCAGCAGCAAACGACAGGGATCTTCACCCCTCCACTTT
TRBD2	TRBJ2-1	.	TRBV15	CATSRPSGRPYNEQFF	TGTGCCACCAGCAGGCCTAGCGGGAGGCCCTACAATGAGCAGTTCTTC
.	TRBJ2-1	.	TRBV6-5	CASSYSFRGRAGERFF	TGTGCCAGCAGTTACTCGTTCAGGGGGAGGGCGGGAGAGCGGTTCTTC
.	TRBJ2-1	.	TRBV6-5	CASMRRGNNEQFF	TGTGCCAGCATGCGGCGGGGTAACAATGAGCAGTTCTTC
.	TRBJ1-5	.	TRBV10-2	CASSERQVLGPQHF	TGCGCCAGCAGTGAAAGACAGGTCCTAGGGCCCCAGCATTTT
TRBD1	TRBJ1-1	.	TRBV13	CASSETGTGGASTEAFF	TGTGCCAGCAGCGAAACCGGGACAGGGGGCGCTTCCACTGAAGCTTTCTTT
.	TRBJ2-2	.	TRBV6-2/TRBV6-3	CASSYARANTGELFF	TGTGCCAGCAGTTACGCTCGGGCGAACACCGGGGAGCTGTTTTTT
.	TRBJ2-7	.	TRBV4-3	CASSQDLADSQYF	TGCGCCAGCAGCCAAGATTTGGCGGACTCGCAGTACTTC
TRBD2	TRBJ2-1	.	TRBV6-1	CASSEEAGAFNEQFF	TGTGCCAGCAGTGAAGAGGCGGGAGCTTTCAATGAGCAGTTCTTC
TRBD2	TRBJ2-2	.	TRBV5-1	CASSLLVTSGRGNTGELFF	TGCGCCAGCAGCTTATTGGTGACTAGCGGGAGGGGGAACACCGGGGAGCTGTTTTTT
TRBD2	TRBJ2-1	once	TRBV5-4	CASSWEGYDEQFF	TGTGCCAGCAGCTGGGAGGGGTACGATGAGCAGTTCTTC
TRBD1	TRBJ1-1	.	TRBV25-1	CASTGQGAHTEAFF	TGTGCCAGCACCGGACAGGGGGCGCATACTGAAGCTTTCTTT
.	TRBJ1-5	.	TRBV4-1	CASSQEGFHQPQHF	TGCGCCAGCAGCCAAGAAGGATTCCATCAGCCCCAGCATTTT
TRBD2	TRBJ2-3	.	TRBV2	CASSERAGGTTDTQYF	TGTGCCAGCAGTGAACGGGCGGGAGGTACCACAGATACGCAGTATTTT
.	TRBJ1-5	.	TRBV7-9	CASSLRVGQPQHF	TGTGCCAGCAGCTTAAGGGTTGGGCAGCCCCAGCATTTT
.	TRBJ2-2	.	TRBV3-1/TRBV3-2	CASSQAFGELFF	TGTGCCAGCAGCCAAGCGTTCGGGGAGCTGTTTTTT
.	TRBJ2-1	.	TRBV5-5	CASDPLPGEQFF	TGTGCCAGCGACCCTCTACCAGGCGAGCAGTTCTTC
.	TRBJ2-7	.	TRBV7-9	CASSSRTDPYEQYF	TGTGCCAGCAGCTCCCGGACCGATCCCTACGAGCAGTACTTC
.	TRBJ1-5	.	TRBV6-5	CASSYGGASNQPQHF	TGTGCCAGCAGTTACGGGGGGGCTTCAAATCAGCCCCAGCATTTT
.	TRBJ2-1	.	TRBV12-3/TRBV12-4	CASTLGVYNEQFF	TGTGCCAGCACCTTAGGGGTATACAATGAGCAGTTCTTC
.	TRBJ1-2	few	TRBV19	CASSPGLTYGYTF	TGTGCCAGTAGCCCGGGACTGACATATGGCTACACCTTC
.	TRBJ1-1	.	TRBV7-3	CASSLRRKTEAFF	TGTGCCAGCAGCTTAAGGCGGAAAACTGAAGCTTTCTTT
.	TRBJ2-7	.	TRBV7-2	CATQRGGQKGLEQYF	TGTGCCACCCAGAGGGGGGGCCAGAAAGGTCTCGAGCAGTACTTC
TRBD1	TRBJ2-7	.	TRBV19	CASRNRDRVYEQYF	TGTGCCAGTAGGAACCGGGACAGGGTCTACGAGCAGTACTTC
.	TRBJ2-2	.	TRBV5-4	CASSLGGARDTGELFF	TGTGCCAGCAGCTTGGGGGGGGCTCGGGACACCGGGGAGCTGTTTTTT
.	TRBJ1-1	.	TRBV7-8	CASSLYPGRDTEAFF	TGTGCCAGCAGCTTATATCCGGGCAGGGATACTGAAGCTTTCTTT
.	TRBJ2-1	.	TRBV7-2	CASSFGGPYNEQFF	TGTGCCAGCAGCTTTGGCGGGCCCTACAATGAGCAGTTCTTC
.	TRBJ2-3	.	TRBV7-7	CASSSSGTPGDTQYF	TGTGCCAGCAGCTCGTCCGGGACCCCCGGAGATACGCAGTATTTT
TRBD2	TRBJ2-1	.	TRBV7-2	CASSSPVAGGSYNEQFF	TGTGCCAGCAGCTCCCCGGTTGCGGGAGGATCCTACAATGAGCAGTTCTTC
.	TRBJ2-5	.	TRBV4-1	CASSQDVGVYETQYF	TGCGCCAGCAGCCAAGACGTGGGAGTCTACGAGACCCAGTACTTC
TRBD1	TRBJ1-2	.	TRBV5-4	CASSLASQGDAGYTF	TGTGCCAGCAGCTTGGCCAGTCAGGGGGACGCTGGCTACACCTTC
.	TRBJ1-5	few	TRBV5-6	CASSLYSPTQGPQHF	TGTGCCAGCAGCTTGTACAGCCCTACTCAGGGGCCCCAGCATTTT
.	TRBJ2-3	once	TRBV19	CASSLNPGEGTDTQYF	TGTGCCAGTAGTCTTAACCCGGGTGAGGGTACAGATACGCAGTATTTT
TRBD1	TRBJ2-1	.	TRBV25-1	CASSEYGTGYNEQFF	TGTGCCAGCAGTGAATACGGGACAGGGTACAATGAGCAGTTCTTC
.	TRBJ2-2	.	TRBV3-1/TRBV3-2	CASSKQVNTGELFF	TGTGCCAGCAGCAAACAGGTGAACACCGGGGAGCTGTTTTTT
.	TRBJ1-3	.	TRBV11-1	CASSIDRSGNTIYF	TGTGCCAGCAGCATCGACAGGTCTGGAAACACCATATATTTT
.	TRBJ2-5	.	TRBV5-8	CASSPGIRSTTQYF	TGTGCCAGCAGCCCAGGGATCCGGAGCACGACCCAGTACTTC
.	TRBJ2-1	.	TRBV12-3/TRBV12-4	CASRNRDWNEQFF	TGTGCCAGCAGAAACAGGGATTGGAATGAGCAGTTCTTC
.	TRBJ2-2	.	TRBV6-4	CASSSGQGSTGELFF	TGTGCCAGCAGCTCCGGGCAGGGGTCCACCGGGGAGCTGTTTTTT
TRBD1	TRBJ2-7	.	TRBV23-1	CARFRDRPTEQYF	TGCGCCAGATTCCGGGACAGGCCAACCGAGCAGTACTTC
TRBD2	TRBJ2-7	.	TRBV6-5	CASSYSILAGGREQYF	TGTGCCAGCAGTTACTCCATTCTAGCGGGAGGGCGAGAGCAGTACTTC
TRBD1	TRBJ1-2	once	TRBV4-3	CASSQVGTGPYGYTF	TGCGCCAGCAGCCAAGTCGGGACAGGGCCCTATGGCTACACCTTC
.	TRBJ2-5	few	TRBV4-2	CASSPPGGETQYF	TGTGCCAGCAGCCCTCCCGGGGGAGAGACCCAGTACTTC
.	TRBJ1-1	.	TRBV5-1	CASSYGSAGEAFF	TGCGCCAGCAGCTACGGATCGGCCGGTGAAGCTTTCTTT
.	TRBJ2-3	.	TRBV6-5	CASSYGDTQYF	TGTGCCAGCAGTTATGGAGATACGCAGTATTTT
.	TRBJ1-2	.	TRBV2	CASSGVFQGRGYGYTF	TGTGCCAGCAGTGGGGTGTTTCAGGGGCGCGGCTATGGCTACACCTTC
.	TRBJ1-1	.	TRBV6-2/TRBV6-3	CASSYLTEAFF	TGTGCCAGCAGTTACCTGACTGAAGCTTTCTTT
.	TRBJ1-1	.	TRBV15	CATSRGPNTEAFF	TGTGCCACCAGCAGGGGTCCGAACACTGAAGCTTTCTTT
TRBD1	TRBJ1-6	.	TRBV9	CASSVGQPNSPLHF	TGTGCCAGCAGCGTGGGACAGCCAAATTCACCCCTCCACTTT